Listed here are 2 T cell receptor beta chains from one sample, sequenced in a study of cytomegalovirus exposure and HLA in healthy donors. In the PCR, 60 Vbeta and 13 Jbeta primers were used. Sequencing used immunoSEQ multiplex PCR; TCRdb keeps in-frame clones, though not all of them. The top ten clones hold about 4.9% of a sample with under 200,000 clones, more than 60% of them seen once. The sample comprised PBMCs. Receptor source: a male donor in good health and CMV-seronegative.

V and J are TRBV19 and TRBJ2-3, with TRBD2 matching over 8 bases. Germline V gene sequence: CDR1 LNHDA, CDR2 SQIVND (reference sequence). This CDR3 is built from 17 residues. Trimming cost V 8 bases and J 4 bases; bases outside gene matches: 17. CDR3 region: CASRPRWSGSSADTQYF. The CDR3 coding sequence is TGTGCCAGTCGGCCCCGGTGGAGCGGGAGTAGCGCAGATACGCAGTATTTT.

The chain links TRBV27 to TRBJ1-2; no firm D call. The CDR3 length is 13 residues. V was cut by 5 bases and J by 4 bases, with 11 bases left in between. Germline V CDR1 and CDR2: MNHEY, SMNVEV (reference sequence). The CDR3 nucleotides are TGTGCCAGCAGTCTGGTCGGCGGCTATGGCTACACCTTC. Protein: CASSLVGGYGYTF.